This T cell receptor beta chain was sequenced for a study of T cell responses to AZD1222 COVID-19 vaccine (TCRdb year 2021). With regard to the full study: TCR sequencing was performed for about 250 trial participants, of whom around 200 were given two doses of AZD1222 and approximately 25 were given two doses of MenACWY control vaccine. Enrollment into the trials was organized by age into subgroups of 18-55, 56-69 and 70-plus years, and those subgroups contained roughly 140, 27 and 60 TCR-sequenced participants, respectively.

The meaning of the sample's time point label: about 28 days (+/-7) after the second vaccine dose. AZD1222 recipients with second doses at about 4 weeks or about 12 weeks were pooled, because spike-specific TCR depth and breadth did not differ between schedules. The vaccinee samples were drawn from two UK trials, COV001 and COV002, one of which was a single-blind randomized controlled phase 2/3 trial testing AZD1222 (ChAdOx1 nCoV-19) in healthy adults. Trial participant PBMC samples were collected at day 0 and day 28 after the second dose for TCRbeta chain sequencing. Trimming costs V 0 bases and J 5 bases, and their ends lie 8 bases apart. CDR1 and CDR2 were assigned from the germline V gene as SGHTS and YDEGEE. The CDR3 sequence holds 13 residues, the cysteine and phenylalanine included. The entry retains the CDR3 DNA only, 39 bases that are in frame from base 1. Paper-wide results and their limitations: Epitopes outside the regions mutated in the B.1.351 and B.1.1.7 variants were reportedly recognized by nearly half of the unique spike-specific TCRs. CD4 TCRs associated with the vaccine covered the entire spike protein, and the dominant responses were in regions 160-218 and 743-854. The 56-69-year group was small, and its depth increase did not reach significance, likely because of low power. Participants were mostly white British, with more females than males. The authors suggested clonal diversity may have been underestimated. No day 14 peak-response samples were available, so repertoires were characterized only after the peak T cell response. Conclusions about previously exposed vaccinees are limited, since just a handful of AZD1222 recipients were seropositive for SARS-CoV-2 at baseline. After two AZD1222 doses, spike-specific TCR breadth and depth were significantly higher than at day 0 and than in MenACWY recipients.

The CDR3 regions of human TCRbeta chains were analyzed by immunosequencing. As for the authors' bioinformatics: Repertoire TCRs were matched against a reference library of SARS-CoV-2-specific TCRs generated with the MIRA antigen-specificity platform. Breadth meant the fraction of unique TCRs that were SARS-CoV-2-associated, whereas depth meant the fraction of total T cells that were SARS-CoV-2-associated. Using the MIRA data, every spike-specific TCR was mapped to the spike region that the TCR reacted to and assigned to either a CD4 or a CD8 class. Log10-transformed breadth and depth values were compared by one-way ANOVA with Sidak's multiple comparisons tests. TCRdb holds this immuneACCESS table with in-frame rearrangements only. Some clones are missing; in checked studies, unresolved V genes explain under half, and the rest has no known cause. Clonal size and the V and J genes are those of that table, whereas D and trimming came from the DNA. The sample yields 65,000 to 80,000 clones; about 83% were counted once. The ten largest clones capture approximately 1.3% of the sample.

As to this clone: Its cognate antigen has yet to be identified. No much larger clone is present one base from it, and per-base qualities are unavailable.

This specimen consisted of peripheral blood, obtained 28 days after the second AZD1222 dose. The source of this sequence is an adult who received the AZD1222 COVID-19 vaccine. The rearrangement combines TRBV5-8 with TRBJ1-2; the D gene is possibly TRBD1, with 5 bases matching. The CDR3 amino acid sequence is: CASSLGQNYGYTF. In nucleotide form, the sequence is TGTGCCAGCAGCTTGGGACAGAATTATGGCTACACCTTC.